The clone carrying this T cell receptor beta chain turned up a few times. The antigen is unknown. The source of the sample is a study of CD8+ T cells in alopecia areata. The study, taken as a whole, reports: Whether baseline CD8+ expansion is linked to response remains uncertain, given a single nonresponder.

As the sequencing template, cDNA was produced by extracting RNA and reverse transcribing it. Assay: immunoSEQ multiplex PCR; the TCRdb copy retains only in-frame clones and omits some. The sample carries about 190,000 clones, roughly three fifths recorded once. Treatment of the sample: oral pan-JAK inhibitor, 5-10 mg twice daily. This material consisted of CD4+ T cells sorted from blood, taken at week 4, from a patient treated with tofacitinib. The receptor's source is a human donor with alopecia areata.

The CDR3 bases are TGCAGCGTCGACAGGGGGCTGGTTTACGGGAGAAAGAATGAGCAGTTCTTC. Translation: CSVDRGLVYGRKNEQFF. This chain uses TRBV29-1 with TRBJ2-1; 10 bases map to TRBD1. CDR1 is SQVTM, CDR2 ANQGSEA, per germline. V was clipped by 6 bases and J by 7 bases; unmatched bases: 18. CDR3 length equals 17 residues.